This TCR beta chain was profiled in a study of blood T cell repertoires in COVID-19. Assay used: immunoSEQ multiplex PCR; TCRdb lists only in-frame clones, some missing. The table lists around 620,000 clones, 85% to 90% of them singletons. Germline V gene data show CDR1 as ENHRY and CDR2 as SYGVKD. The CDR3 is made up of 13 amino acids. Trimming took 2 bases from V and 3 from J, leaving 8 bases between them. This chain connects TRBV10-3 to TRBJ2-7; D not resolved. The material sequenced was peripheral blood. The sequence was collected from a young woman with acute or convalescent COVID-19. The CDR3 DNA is TGTGCCATCAGTGAGGGCAGTCTCTACGAGCAGTACTTC. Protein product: CAISEGSLYEQYF.